One TCR beta chain is described in this entry. This sample is part of a study of blood T cell repertoires in COVID-19. In the study overall: The origin of the acute and convalescent COVID-19 samples was the United States, Italy and Spain.

The CDR3 sequence is 16 residues long. V dropped 5 bases and J dropped 4; count of bases not matched to a gene: 9. Germline CDR1 reads MNHEY; CDR2 reads SMNVEV (reference sequence). The authors' processing: Amplification of reference gene primers provided the estimated nucleated cell counts. Clones were sequenced by immunoSEQ multiplex PCR, and TCRdb holds only the in-frame ones, with some missing. V and J calls and clone size are as listed in that table; D and trimming were resolved from the DNA. The data hold tens of thousands of clones, with roughly 84% observed a single time. The V call is TRBV27, the J call TRBJ1-5, with 9 bases identical to TRBD1. The source material was peripheral blood. This clonotype was sampled from a man in his forties or fifties with acute or convalescent COVID-19. The CDR3 loop is CASSLYGTGINQPQHF. In DNA, the CDR3 is TGTGCCAGCAGTCTATATGGGACAGGGATTAATCAGCCCCAGCATTTT.